These 21 T cell receptor beta chains came from one sample sequenced in a study of cytomegalovirus exposure and HLA in healthy donors. 60 Vbeta and 13 Jbeta primers were used in PCR. TCRdb keeps only in-frame clones here, not all; method: immunoSEQ multiplex PCR. The repertoire holds about 160,000 clones, with 82% as singletons. Sequencing was done on a sample of PBMCs. The source is a man aged 45 to 65 in good health and CMV-seropositive.

This chain uses TRBV7-9 with TRBJ2-1, with a tentative D call TRBD2 (5 bases). Trimming took off 7 bases at V and 2 bases at J, with 18 bases between the two ends. Per the germline V gene, CDR1 is SEHNR and CDR2 is FQNEAQ (reference sequence). The CDR3 has 16 residues. CDR3 DNA sequence: TGTGCCAGCACCCCAGATTTCCTGGAGGCCTACAATGAGCAGTTCTTC. The encoded protein is CASTPDFLEAYNEQFF. The full variable domain, in which reference TRBV7-9 and TRBJ2-1 provide the parts outside the CDR3, is DTGVSQNPRHKITKRGQNVTFRCDPISEHNRLYWYRQTLGQGPEFLTYFQNEAQLEKSRLLSDRFSAERPKGSFSTLEIQRTEQGDSAMYLCASTPDFLEAYNEQFFGPGTRLTVL.

The V gene is TRBV5-1, the J gene TRBJ1-4, with D tentatively TRBD1 (5 bases). The V end was cut by 3 bases, the J end by 5 bases, with 14 bases between. This CDR3 has 15 residues. Germline CDR1 and CDR2: SGHRS and YFSETQ. CDR3 sequence reads: CASSSLIGGNEKLFF. DNA for the CDR3: TGCGCCAGCAGCTCGCTGATCGGGGGAAATGAAAAACTGTTTTTT. Looking up the rest from reference TRBV5-1 and TRBJ1-4 gives the full variable domain: KAGVTQTPRYLIKTRGQQVTLSCSPISGHRSVSWYQQTPGQGLQFLFEYFSETQRNKGNFPGRFSGRQFSNSRSEMNVSTLELGDSALYLCASSSLIGGNEKLFFGSGTQLSVL.

The sample holds one count of this clone. The genes are TRBV30 and TRBJ1-2, with no clear D. CDR1 is GTSNPN and CDR2 is SVGIG in the germline V gene (reference sequence). The CDR3 runs 12 residues. Trimming stripped 2 bases from V and 8 bases from J, with 12 bases between. The CDR3 is CAWSSDLLGYTF. Here the CDR3 DNA reads TGTGCCTGGAGTTCTGACTTGTTGGGCTACACCTTC.

This clone was observed a handful of times. The V call is TRBV6-5, the J call TRBJ1-4; TRBD1 aligns across 8 bases. Trimming took 6 bases from V and 6 from J; bases not matched to a gene: 6. The CDR3 is 14 amino acids. The V gene's germline CDR1 is MNHEY and CDR2 SVGAGI. The CDR3 loop is CASRRPDRDEKLFF. The CDR3 DNA reads as TGTGCCAGCAGACGGCCGGACAGGGATGAAAAACTGTTTTTT.

The chain uses TRBV7-2 and TRBJ1-1; 7 bases map to TRBD1. The germline V gene encodes CDR1 SGHTA and CDR2 FQGNSA. The ends lost 5 bases at V and 4 bases at J; junction bases unmatched: 4. The CDR3 runs 13 residues. This CDR3 is CASSPPGGTEAFF. CDR3 nucleotide sequence: TGTGCCAGCAGCCCTCCAGGGGGCACTGAAGCTTTCTTT.

This chain joins TRBV6-5 and TRBJ1-2, with D unresolved. The CDR3 contains 14 residues. Germline loops: CDR1 MNHEY, CDR2 SVGAGI. Trimming removed 6 bases from V and 0 bases from J, with 11 bases in between. CDR3 residues: CASRRDGSNYGYTF. The CDR3 DNA is TGTGCCAGCAGACGGGATGGGTCTAACTATGGCTACACCTTC.

The V gene is TRBV9, the J gene TRBJ1-3; TRBD1 matches 11 bases. The junction had 5 bases not matched to a gene; V was cut back by 3 bases and J by 3 bases. CDR1 and CDR2 from the germline V gene are SGDLS and YYNGEE. This CDR3 region has 16 residues. The CDR3 sequence: CASSAAGQGVGNTIYF. For the CDR3, the DNA is TGTGCCAGCAGCGCCGCGGGACAGGGGGTTGGAAACACCATATATTTT.

The chain uses TRBV4-3 and TRBJ1-2; D ambiguous. The germline V gene has CDR1 LGHNA and CDR2 YSLEER. The CDR3 contains 14 residues. Trimming cost V 0 bases and J 3 bases, with 8 bases left between them. CDR3 sequence (DNA): TGCGCCAGCAGCCAAGATGTTAATGACTATGGCTACACCTTC. It specifies CASSQDVNDYGYTF.

The chain recombines TRBV30 with TRBJ2-3; D not resolved. Germline assignment: CDR1 GTSNPN and CDR2 SVGIG (reference sequence). This CDR3 is built from 14 residues. V was cut by 4 bases and J by 0 bases, with 11 bases left in between. CDR3 sequence reads: CAWNQEPSTDTQYF. CDR3 DNA: TGTGCCTGGAATCAGGAACCGAGCACAGATACGCAGTATTTT. Together with reference TRBV30 and TRBJ2-3, the CDR3 gives the full variable domain: SQTIHQWPATLVQPVGSPLSLECTVEGTSNPNLYWYRQAAGRGLQLLFYSVGIGQISSEVPQNLSASRPQDRQFILSSKKLLLSDSGFYLCAWNQEPSTDTQYFGPGTRLTVL.

In this sample, this clone turned up a few times. The chain has TRBV18 and TRBJ2-3; 15 bases match TRBD2. CDR1 and CDR2 (germline): KGHSH, LQKENI. Trimming removed 0 bases from V and 15 bases from J; junction bases left unmatched: 4. The CDR3 length is 14 residues. The CDR3 spells CASSPPGLAGGNYF. CDR3 bases: TGTGCCAGCTCACCACCGGGACTAGCGGGAGGTAATTATTTT.

The J gene is TRBJ2-1, the V gene TRBV5-1, with D possibly TRBD2 on 5 matching bases. V dropped 3 bases and J dropped 5 bases, with 6 bases sitting between them. The CDR3 has 12 residues. The germline gives CDR1 SGHRS, CDR2 YFSETQ. DNA for the CDR3: TGCGCCAGCAGCTGGAGGAACAATGAGCAGTTCTTC. Its protein product is CASSWRNNEQFF. Variable domain in full (rest from reference TRBV5-1 and TRBJ2-1): KAGVTQTPRYLIKTRGQQVTLSCSPISGHRSVSWYQQTPGQGLQFLFEYFSETQRNKGNFPGRFSGRQFSNSRSEMNVSTLELGDSALYLCASSWRNNEQFFGPGTRLTVL.

The genes are TRBV28 and TRBJ1-2, with a possible D match to TRBD1 (5 bases). The ends were cut back, 1 base at V and 5 bases at J, with 14 bases in the middle. The CDR3 runs to 15 residues. Germline CDR1 and CDR2: MDHEN and SYDVKM. The CDR3 coding sequence is TGTGCCAGCAGTTTATCGAGCAGGGCCCGATATGGCTACACCTTC. Amino acid sequence: CASSLSSRARYGYTF.

The CDR3 sequence is CAWSEEESERETQYF. In nucleotides, the CDR3 is TGTGCCTGGAGTGAGGAGGAGTCTGAAAGAGAGACCCAGTACTTC. The chain uses TRBV30 and TRBJ2-5; TRBD2 might be the D (5 bases). Between the trimmed V and J ends, which lost 1 base and 4 bases, there was a span of 16 bases. The CDR3 has 15 residues. Germline V CDR1 and CDR2: GTSNPN, SVGIG (reference sequence).

V usage is TRBV7-3 and J usage is TRBJ2-5, with D hard to call. The germline gives CDR1 SGHTA, CDR2 FQGTGA. CDR3 size: 13 residues. Deletions cut 2 bases from V and 2 bases from J, with 6 bases between. The CDR3 DNA sequence: TGTGCCAGCAGCTTACGCACTCAAGAGACCCAGTACTTC. Its protein is CASSLRTQETQYF. The full variable domain, its missing parts supplied by reference TRBV7-3 and TRBJ2-5, is GAGVSQTPSNKVTEKGKYVELRCDPISGHTALYWYRQSLGQGPEFLIYFQGTGAADDSGLPNDRFFAVRPEGSVSTLKIQRTERGDSAVYLCASSLRTQETQYFGPGTRLLVL.

V is TRBV30 and J is TRBJ1-4, with TRBD1 as a possible D gene (6 bases). Trimming removed 2 bases from V and 7 bases from J, with 11 bases in between. The CDR3 runs 13 residues. CDR1 is GTSNPN and CDR2 is SVGIG in the germline V gene (reference sequence). The CDR3 DNA reads TGTGCCTGGAGTCAACAGGGCGTTGAAAAACTGTTTTTT. The encoded protein is CAWSQQGVEKLFF.

The chain employs TRBV5-1 and TRBJ1-2, with 9 bases aligning to TRBD1. Germline V gene data show CDR1 as SGHRS and CDR2 as YFSETQ. The CDR3 totals 15 residues. V lost 3 bases, J lost 7 bases, and 10 bases stayed unmatched. The CDR3 loop is CASSWTPGQGGGYTF. The CDR3 bases are TGCGCCAGCAGCTGGACCCCGGGACAGGGTGGTGGCTACACCTTC.

This clone was recorded a few times. This same CDR3 is encoded by further DNA sequences in the sample. The V gene is TRBV18, the J gene TRBJ2-7; the match to TRBD1 covers 10 bases. The ends lost 3 bases at V and 0 bases at J; junction bases unmatched: 2. The CDR3 is 15 residues long. The germline V gene encodes CDR1 KGHSH and CDR2 LQKENI. The CDR3 protein is CASSPGTGASYEQYF. In DNA form, the CDR3 reads TGTGCCAGCTCACCGGGGACAGGGGCCTCCTACGAGCAGTACTTC. Using reference TRBV18 and TRBJ2-7 for the parts outside the CDR3, the full variable domain is NAGVMQNPRHLVRRRGQEARLRCSPMKGHSHVYWYRQLPEEGLKFMVYLQKENIIDESGMPKERFSAEFPKEGPSILRIQQVVRGDSAAYFCASSPGTGASYEQYFGPGTRLTVT.

The chain uses TRBV5-1 and TRBJ1-3; 8 nucleotides align to TRBD1. Unmatched junction bases numbered 9, after V lost 1 base and J lost 3 bases. The length of the CDR3 is 17 residues. The germline gives CDR1 SGHRS, CDR2 YFSETQ. CDR3 residues: CASSLRTGLTNGNTIYF. CDR3 coding DNA: TGCGCCAGCAGCTTGAGGACAGGGCTTACAAATGGAAACACCATATATTTT.

The gene calls are TRBV7-2 and TRBJ2-7; 9 bases line up with TRBD2. Germline CDR1 reads SGHTA; CDR2 reads FQGNSA. The trim removed 4 bases at V and 8 bases at J, leaving 6 bases unmatched. The CDR3 length is 13 residues. The CDR3 protein is CASSSGTSRQQYF. CDR3 sequence (DNA): TGTGCCAGCAGCTCCGGGACTAGCCGCCAGCAGTACTTC.

The chain couples TRBV14 to TRBJ2-1; no firm D call. Trimming pared 0 bases from V and 1 base from J, leaving 4 bases between. Germline lookup yields CDR1 SGHDN and CDR2 FVKESK. The CDR3 totals 14 residues. The CDR3 loop reads CASSQDRSYNEQFF. CDR3 DNA sequence: TGTGCCAGCAGCCAAGACAGGTCCTACAATGAGCAGTTCTTC.

The chain couples TRBV30 to TRBJ2-7; a weak D match, TRBD2 (5 bases). The CDR3 runs 12 residues. Trimming took 4 bases from V and 7 from J, leaving 14 bases between them. The germline gives CDR1 GTSNPN, CDR2 SVGIG (reference sequence). Written as DNA, the CDR3 is TGTGCCTGGATTAGAGAGGGATGGGAGCAGTACTTC. Translation gives CAWIREGWEQYF.